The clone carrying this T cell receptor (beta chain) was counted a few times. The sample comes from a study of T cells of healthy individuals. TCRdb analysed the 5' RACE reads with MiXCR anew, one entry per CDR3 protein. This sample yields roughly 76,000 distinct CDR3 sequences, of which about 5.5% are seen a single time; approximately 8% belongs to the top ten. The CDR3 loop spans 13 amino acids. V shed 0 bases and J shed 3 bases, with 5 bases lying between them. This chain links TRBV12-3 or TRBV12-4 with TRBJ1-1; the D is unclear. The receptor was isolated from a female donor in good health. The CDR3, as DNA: TGTGCCAGCAGTTTAGCACCATACACTGAAGCTTTCTTT. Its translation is CASSLAPYTEAFF.